This entry is about one T cell receptor (beta chain). The target antigen is unknown. Trimming took off 3 bases at V and 5 bases at J, with 14 bases between the two ends. Germline V lookup: CDR1 MNHEY, CDR2 SMNVEV (reference sequence). CDR3 length equals 15 residues. TCRdb independently ran MiXCR on the 5' RACE reads; one entry per CDR3 protein. The table records some 420,000 distinct CDR3 sequences, roughly a sixth of them present only once. This entry is derived from a study of T cells after yellow fever vaccination. Study-wide points: Secondary responses were weaker yet peaked faster, day 5 versus 15. Primary-vaccination clones mostly resurfaced post-booster (nearly 97% CD4, roughly 90% CD8). One caveat is that FACS-sorted repertoires could contain abundant clonotypes contaminating from the bulk population.

Sequences were derived from PBMCs, sampled before the yellow fever booster vaccination. The sequence was obtained from a man younger than 35 who received the YFV17D yellow fever vaccine. The genes are TRBV27 and TRBJ2-1; D remains ambiguous. The CDR3 DNA reads TGTGCCAGCAGTTTCCGAGGATGGGCCAACAATGAGCAGTTCTTC. Translation: CASSFRGWANNEQFF.